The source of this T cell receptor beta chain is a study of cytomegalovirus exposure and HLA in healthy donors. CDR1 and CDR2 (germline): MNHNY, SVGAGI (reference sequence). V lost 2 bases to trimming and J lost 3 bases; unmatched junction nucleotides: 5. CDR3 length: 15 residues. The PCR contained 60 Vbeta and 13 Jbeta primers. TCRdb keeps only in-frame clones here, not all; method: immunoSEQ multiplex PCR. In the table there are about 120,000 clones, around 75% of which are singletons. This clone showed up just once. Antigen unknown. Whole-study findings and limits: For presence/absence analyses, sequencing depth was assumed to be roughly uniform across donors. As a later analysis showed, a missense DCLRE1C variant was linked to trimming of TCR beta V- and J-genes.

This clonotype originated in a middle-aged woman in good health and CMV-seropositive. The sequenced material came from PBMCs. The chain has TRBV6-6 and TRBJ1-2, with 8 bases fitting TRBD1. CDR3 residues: CASSYRPQGDYGYTF. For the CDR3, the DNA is TGTGCCAGCAGTTACCGACCACAGGGGGACTATGGCTACACCTTC.